The next 20 T cell receptor beta chains were all read from a single sample in a study of blood T cell repertoires in COVID-19. Produced via immunoSEQ multiplex PCR; TCRdb's table is partial and in-frame only. The table records 310,000 or so clones, 87% of them present only once. Sample: PBMCs or T cells enriched from blood (not recorded which). All receptors derive from a woman aged 18 to 35 who had recovered from COVID-19.

V gene TRBV28 combines with J gene TRBJ1-2, with a weak D call TRBD1 (5 bases). The germline gives CDR1 MDHEN, CDR2 SYDVKM. The CDR3 sequence is 15 residues long. V lost 2 bases, J lost 4 bases, and 14 bases lay in between. The CDR3 reads CASSLGGGVGYGYTF. The CDR3 nucleotides are TGTGCCAGCAGTTTAGGGGGGGGTGTTGGCTATGGCTACACCTTC.

V gene TRBV4-1 combines with J gene TRBJ2-2; TRBD1 agrees at 7 bases. Losses at the gene ends were 5 bases for V and 5 bases for J; bases not matched to a gene: 11. This CDR3 spans 16 amino acids. Germline V gene data show CDR1 as MGHRA and CDR2 as YSYEKL. The CDR3 loop is CASSSETGLFTGELFF. Written as DNA, the CDR3 is TGCGCCAGCAGCTCAGAGACAGGGCTCTTTACCGGGGAGCTGTTTTTT.

The chain recombines TRBV12-5 with TRBJ2-1, with 10 bases identical to TRBD2. This CDR3 is built from 15 residues. Unmatched junction bases numbered 3, after V lost 1 base and J lost 6 bases. Looked up from germline, CDR1 is LGHNT and CDR2 is FRNRAP. The CDR3 DNA follows: TGTGCTAGTGGTTTGGGACTAGCGGGCCCCAATGAGCAGTTCTTC. Translated: CASGLGLAGPNEQFF.

The V call is TRBV11-2, the J call TRBJ2-7; 14 nucleotides agree with TRBD2. V dropped 1 base and J dropped 4; count of bases not matched to a gene: 3. This CDR3 has 16 residues. CDR1 SGHAT and CDR2 FQNNGV come from the germline V gene. The CDR3 DNA is TGTGCCAGCAGCTTAGGGGGACTAGCGGGAGTATACGAGCAGTACTTC. This codes for CASSLGGLAGVYEQYF.

The chain couples TRBV9 to TRBJ2-1; 9 nucleotides line up with TRBD2. V shed 3 bases and J 2 bases; nucleotides not matched to a gene: 3. Germline V gene sequence: CDR1 SGDLS, CDR2 YYNGEE. This CDR3 spans 15 amino acids. The CDR3 is CASSGSGSAYNEQFF. The CDR3 nucleotides are TGTGCCAGCAGCGGTAGCGGGAGCGCCTACAATGAGCAGTTCTTC.

This clone was detected once. The chain has TRBV4-2 and TRBJ1-1, with a possible D match to TRBD1 (5 bases). V was clipped by 5 bases and J by 1 base, with 14 bases between them. The CDR3 is 15 residues long. CDR1 and CDR2 (germline): LGHNA, YNFKEQ. The CDR3 nucleotides are TGTGCCAGCAGCAAGATGTGGGGCGGGAACACTGAAGCTTTCTTT. Its translation: CASSKMWGGNTEAFF.

The chain has TRBV7-9 and TRBJ1-1, with TRBD1 identical over 7 bases. CDR1 and CDR2 (germline): SEHNR, FQNEAQ (reference sequence). The CDR3 is made up of 16 amino acids. V lost 4 bases to trimming and J lost 0 bases; unmatched junction nucleotides: 8. This chain's CDR3 is CASSSTRTGLNTEAFF. In nucleotides, the CDR3 is TGTGCCAGCAGCTCTACCCGGACAGGATTGAACACTGAAGCTTTCTTT.

CDR3 protein: CASSKRQANYGYTF. DNA of the CDR3: TGTGCCAGTAGTAAGCGACAGGCTAACTATGGCTACACCTTC. V gene TRBV19 combines with J gene TRBJ1-2, with a tentative D call TRBD1 (6 bases). V gave up 4 bases and J gave up 0 bases, with 9 bases separating them. Germline loops: CDR1 LNHDA, CDR2 SQIVND (reference sequence). There are 14 residues in the CDR3.

The chain joins TRBV28 to TRBJ2-7; 10 nucleotides line up with TRBD2. The CDR3 runs to 17 residues. J gave up 6 bases and V 4 bases, and 15 bases lay outside the gene matches. Germline V gene data show CDR1 as MDHEN and CDR2 as SYDVKM. The CDR3 reads CASSSRRGSSGSFEQYF. CDR3 coding DNA: TGTGCCAGCAGTTCGCGACGGGGTTCTAGCGGGAGTTTCGAGCAGTACTTC.

The chain recombines TRBV19 with TRBJ2-2; 9 nucleotides match TRBD1. The ends lost 1 base at V and 6 bases at J; junction bases unmatched: 0. The V gene's germline CDR1 is LNHDA and CDR2 SQIVND (reference sequence). CDR3 size: 14 residues. The CDR3 sequence is CASSIGTGAGELFF. The CDR3 DNA is TGTGCCAGTAGTATAGGGACAGGGGCCGGGGAGCTGTTTTTT.

The chain uses TRBV5-8 and TRBJ2-7; 7 bases are shared with TRBD1. Germline V gene lookup returns CDR1 SGHTS and CDR2 YDEGEE. This CDR3 region has 18 residues. After removal of 0 bases from V and 2 bases from J, the junction contained 14 bases not matched to a gene. CDR3 nucleotide sequence: TGTGCCAGCAGCTTGGTACGTGATCTGACAGGGTATGCCTACGAGCAGTACTTC. Amino acid sequence: CASSLVRDLTGYAYEQYF.

This chain links TRBV7-9 with TRBJ2-1; no reliable D call. CDR3 length equals 16 residues. Germline lookup yields CDR1 SEHNR and CDR2 FQNEAQ (reference sequence). Trimming removed 3 bases at V and 3 bases at J, with 15 bases between. Written as DNA, the CDR3 is TGTGCCAGCAGCTTGGTTAAACTACCCGACTACAATGAGCAGTTCTTC. Encoded protein: CASSLVKLPDYNEQFF.

This clone was recorded a few times. The rearrangement uses TRBV28 and TRBJ1-4; the D gene is possibly TRBD1 (5 bases). V lost 11 bases and J lost 0, with 16 bases in between. Germline CDR1 reads MDHEN; CDR2 reads SYDVKM. The CDR3 spans 15 residues. The CDR3 protein is CAVKRDSSTNEKLFF. The CDR3 DNA reads as TGTGCCGTTAAACGGGACTCCTCAACTAATGAAAAACTGTTTTTT.

The genes are TRBV7-3 and TRBJ2-1, with 10 bases aligning to TRBD2. This CDR3 comprises 17 residues. Germline CDR1 SGHTA, CDR2 FQGTGA. With V trimmed by 1 base and J by 9 bases, 12 bases remained unmatched. CDR3 sequence reads: CASSLSPPSGGAGEQFF. The CDR3 DNA reads TGTGCCAGCAGCTTAAGCCCACCGAGCGGGGGGGCCGGTGAGCAGTTCTTC.

The CDR3 bases are TGTGCCAGCAGCGACGGCGGAGGGGAGACCCAGTACTTC. The encoded protein is CASSDGGGETQYF. This chain uses TRBV14 with TRBJ2-5; tentative D call: TRBD2 (6 bases). V was pared by 5 bases and J by 5 bases, with 12 bases between. CDR1 is SGHDN and CDR2 is FVKESK in the germline V gene. The CDR3 is made up of 13 amino acids. Combining the CDR3 with reference TRBV14 and TRBJ2-5 gives the whole variable domain EAGVTQFPSHSVIEKGQTVTLRCDPISGHDNLYWYRRVMGKEIKFLLHFVKESKQDESGMPNNRFLAERTGGTYSTLKVQPAELEDSGVYFCASSDGGGETQYFGPGTRLLVL.

J is TRBJ2-5 and V is TRBV15; 8 bases match TRBD2. The germline gives CDR1 LNHNV, CDR2 YYDKDF (reference sequence). The V and J ends lost 3 bases and 4 bases, in that order; junction bases with no gene match: 7. The CDR3 is 15 residues long. As DNA, the CDR3 is TGTGCCACCAGCAGCCGTCGAGCGGGAGTAGAGACCCAGTACTTC. Its translation: CATSSRRAGVETQYF. Filled out from reference TRBV15 and TRBJ2-5, the complete variable domain reads DAMVIQNPRYQVTQFGKPVTLSCSQTLNHNVMYWYQQKSSQAPKLLFHYYDKDFNNEADTPDNFQSRRPNTSFCFLDIRSPGLGDTAMYLCATSSRRAGVETQYFGPGTRLLVL.

This clone has more than one count but fewer than ten. V and J are TRBV6-1 and TRBJ1-5; maybe TRBD1 (5 bases). The CDR3 sequence is 16 residues long. V lost 2 bases, J lost 0 bases, and 11 bases lay in between. Germline loops: CDR1 MNHNS, CDR2 SASEGT. The CDR3 loop is CASSEWWGDSNQPQHF. CDR3 in DNA: TGTGCCAGCAGTGAATGGTGGGGGGATAGCAATCAGCCCCAGCATTTT.

V and J are TRBV24-1 and TRBJ1-2; possible D gene TRBD1, 6 bases. The CDR3 is 16 residues long. Germline V gene lookup returns CDR1 KGHDR and CDR2 SFDVKD. The germline V and J ends were trimmed by 4 bases and 1 base, with 15 bases remaining between them. CDR3 loop: CATSDSSGQINYGYTF. DNA of the CDR3: TGTGCCACCAGTGACAGCTCGGGACAAATTAACTATGGCTACACCTTC.

The chain combines TRBV6-6 with TRBJ1-5; D remains unclear. Germline V gene lookup returns CDR1 MNHNY and CDR2 SVGAGI (reference sequence). The CDR3 is made up of 13 amino acids. V lost 4 bases, J lost 3 bases, and 7 bases lay in between. This CDR3 is CASSSSFNQPQHF. The CDR3, as DNA: TGTGCCAGCAGTTCGTCGTTCAATCAGCCCCAGCATTTT.

V and J are TRBV7-2 and TRBJ1-1; D not resolved. Trimming pared 1 base from V and 4 bases from J, leaving 13 bases between. Germline loops: CDR1 SGHTA, CDR2 FQGNSA. The CDR3 extends over 15 amino acids. The CDR3 nucleotides are TGTGCCAGCAGCTTAGGATCTCGGAGGGCCACTGAAGCTTTCTTT. The encoded protein is CASSLGSRRATEAFF.